These 27 T cell receptor beta chains came from one sample sequenced in a study of blood T cells in healthy people across ages. Combining a sample-barcoded 5' primer with a J-beta primer mix, a second PCR ran for roughly 7 to 12 cycles. One entry per CDR3 protein results from TCRdb running MiXCR on the 5' RACE reads. The sample carries roughly 1,700,000 distinct CDR3 sequences, over 25% recorded once. Specimen: blood. The origin of the receptors is a woman aged 25 to 39 in good health.

The chain combines TRBV3-1 with TRBJ2-1; D gene uncertain. V lost 3 bases, J lost 10 bases, and 25 bases lay in between. This CDR3 is 17 amino acids long. From germline, CDR1 is LGHDT and CDR2 YNNKEL (reference sequence). The DNA for the CDR3 is TGTGCCAGCAGCCACACACCCTCTGGCTGGGGAACCTACGAGCAGTTCTTC. Translated, it gives CASSHTPSGWGTYEQFF.

This clonotype was detected only a few times. The chain uses TRBV3-1 and TRBJ2-7; D is ambiguous. V lost 2 bases to trimming and J lost 9 bases, with 14 bases between them. This CDR3 has 13 residues. Germline values: CDR1 LGHDT, CDR2 YNNKEL (reference sequence). In nucleotides, the CDR3 is TGTGCCAGCAGCCAAAAGGGTCCTGACGGGCAGTACTTC. It specifies CASSQKGPDGQYF.

This clonotype was counted only a few times. The chain uses TRBV7-3 and TRBJ2-5; TRBD2 might be the D (5 bases). Trimming shortened V by 6 bases and J by 7 bases, and 18 bases separated the two germline ends. From germline, CDR1 is SGHTA and CDR2 FQGTGA. The CDR3 loop spans 14 amino acids. This CDR3 is CASSPGRYEGTQYF. For the CDR3, the DNA is TGTGCCAGCAGTCCAGGACGGTATGAGGGGACCCAGTACTTC.

As concerns this clonotype: Since a much larger clone is just one base distant, this may be a read error. The chain employs TRBV5-1 and TRBJ2-7; tentatively, D is TRBD1 (6 bases). Germline V gene sequence: CDR1 SGHRS, CDR2 YFSETQ. The CDR3 runs to 15 residues. V lost 3 bases, J lost 5 bases, and 18 bases lay in between. This CDR3 reads CASSSRGQDFDEQYV. The DNA for the CDR3 is TGCGCCAGCAGCTCACGGGGACAAGATTTCGACGAGCAGTACGTC.

The chain recombines TRBV29-1 with TRBJ1-2, with TRBD1 matching 8 bases. The V segment lost 3 bases and the J segment 4 bases; nucleotides outside the gene matches: 7. The CDR3 covers 14 residues. Germline assignment: CDR1 SQVTM and CDR2 ANQGSEA. CDR3 region: CSVDEDRASYGYTF. CDR3 nucleotide sequence: TGCAGCGTTGATGAGGACAGGGCGAGCTATGGCTACACCTTC.

The table lists this clonotype with many counts. This chain links TRBV7-2 with TRBJ2-1; D ambiguous. The CDR3 runs to 13 residues. Germline CDR1 SGHTA, CDR2 FQGNSA. V lost 1 base and J lost 9, with 10 bases in between. Here the CDR3 reads CASSLDPAAEQFF. The CDR3 bases are TGTGCCAGCAGCTTAGACCCGGCGGCTGAGCAGTTCTTC.

On this clonotype: One base away lies a much larger clone, so this may be a sequencing read error. V gene TRBV5-1 combines with J gene TRBJ2-6, with D perhaps TRBD1 (5 bases). This CDR3 contains 16 residues. The V gene's germline CDR1 is SGHRS and CDR2 YFSETQ. The CDR3 nucleotides read TGCGCCAGCAGCTTCGGTTCCTCCTCTGGGGCCAGCGTCCTGACTTTC. Translated: CASSFGSSSGASVLTF.

This clonotype was picked up a small number of times. The chain is built from TRBV30 and TRBJ1-4; D is unclear. In germline, CDR1 is GTSNPN, CDR2 SVGIG (reference sequence). The CDR3 is 14 amino acids. V was trimmed by 0 bases and J by 7 bases, leaving 12 bases between them. The CDR3 region has the DNA TGTGCCTGGAGTGTACTCCGGGGAAGTGAAAAACTGTTTTTT. Protein sequence: CAWSVLRGSEKLFF.

The sample holds a few counts of this clonotype. This chain links TRBV7-2 with TRBJ2-1; D possibly matches TRBD1 or TRBD2 (5 bases each). The CDR3 length is 14 residues. Between the trimmed V and J ends, which lost 6 bases and 7 bases, there was a span of 16 bases. Germline V gene data show CDR1 as SGHTA and CDR2 as FQGNSA. The chain's CDR3 is CASRLGPAWNEQFF. The CDR3 nucleotides read TGTGCCAGCAGACTGGGACCGGCCTGGAATGAGCAGTTCTTC. Full variable domain (remainder filled in from reference TRBV7-2 and TRBJ2-1): GAGVSQSPSNKVTEKGKDVELRCDPISGHTALYWYRQSLGQGLEFLIYFQGNSAPDKSGLPSDRFSAERTGGSVSTLTIQRTQQEDSAVYLCASRLGPAWNEQFFGPGTRLTVL.

There are many counts of this clonotype. The gene calls are TRBV7-2 and TRBJ1-5; D is undetermined. Trimming removed 3 bases from V and 4 bases from J, with 4 bases in between. The CDR3 length is 12 residues. Germline values: CDR1 SGHTA, CDR2 FQGNSA. The chain's CDR3 is CASSFRNQPQHF. CDR3 nucleotide sequence: TGTGCCAGCAGCTTCAGAAATCAGCCCCAGCATTTT.

The rearrangement joins TRBV20-1 to TRBJ2-7; perhaps TRBD2 as D (6 bases). The J call could be wrong; TRBJ2-5 is a better fit for the DNA end. CDR3 length equals 15 residues. CDR1 is DFQATT, CDR2 SNEGSKA, per germline (reference sequence). CDR3 sequence reads: CSAREGSGSGSTQYF. DNA of the CDR3: TGCAGTGCTAGAGAAGGAAGTGGTAGCGGCTCGACCCAGTACTTC.

V usage is TRBV7-2 and J usage is TRBJ2-1; D is uncertain. From germline, CDR1 is SGHTA and CDR2 FQGNSA. The V and J ends lost 6 bases and 5 bases respectively, with 8 bases between them. The length of the CDR3 is 12 residues. CDR3 amino acids: CASRRTDNEQFF. The CDR3 coding sequence is TGTGCCAGCAGACGGACGGACAATGAGCAGTTCTTC.

As concerns this clonotype: One end of the junction fails to match germline, which may point to a read error. The chain links TRBV5-1 to TRBJ2-3; 10 bases map to TRBD2. The CDR3 is 19 residues long. Germline values: CDR1 SGHRS, CDR2 YFSETQ. The CDR3 region is CASSLLLAGDHWDTDTRYF. In nucleotides, the CDR3 is TGCGCCAGCAGCTTGCTCCTAGCGGGGGACCATTGGGACACAGATACGCGGTATTTT.

This clonotype came up a few times. V and J are TRBV6-5 and TRBJ1-2, with D perhaps TRBD1 (5 bases). V lost 0 bases to trimming and J lost 7 bases, with 15 bases between them. CDR3 length: 15 amino acids. Germline V gives CDR1 MNHEY, CDR2 SVGAGI. CDR3 bases: TGTGCCAGCAGTTACTCAGCTAGGGGTCGGAGTGGCTACACCTTC. It translates to CASSYSARGRSGYTF.

This clonotype has only a few counts. CDR3 nucleotides: TGCGCCAGCAGTGTTGCAGGGCGGTCACCCCTCCACTTT. Protein: CASSVAGRSPLHF. The rearrangement uses TRBV10-2 and TRBJ1-6, with D possibly being TRBD1 (5 bases). The CDR3 is 13 residues long. The germline V gene has CDR1 WSHSY and CDR2 SAAADI. V lost 4 bases and J lost 10, with 11 bases in between.

This clonotype was found many times. The chain carries TRBV27 and TRBJ2-7; possibly TRBD1 or TRBD2 for D (5 bases each). V lost 5 bases, J lost 3 bases, and 17 bases lay in between. The germline V gene has CDR1 MNHEY and CDR2 SMNVEV (reference sequence). The CDR3 contains 15 residues. This CDR3 reads CASSELGDRDYEQYF. DNA for the CDR3: TGTGCCAGCAGTGAACTAGGCGACAGAGACTACGAGCAGTACTTC.

The J gene is TRBJ1-1, the V gene TRBV29-1; possibly TRBD1 for D (6 bases). The CDR3 extends over 14 amino acids. Germline-derived CDR1 and CDR2 are SQVTM and ANQGSEA. V lost 1 base and J 1 base, leaving 10 bases between the germline ends. In DNA, the CDR3 is TGCAGCGTTGAAGTTATACAGGGGAACACTGAAGCTTTCTTT. This translates into CSVEVIQGNTEAFF.

The genes are TRBV4-1 and TRBJ2-2, with a tentative D call TRBD2 (6 bases). CDR1 and CDR2 from the germline V gene are MGHRA and YSYEKL. The CDR3 is made up of 17 amino acids. Trimming cost V 0 bases and J 1 base, with 12 bases left between them. The CDR3 sequence is CASSQDFGRGNTGELFF. CDR3 nucleotides: TGCGCCAGCAGCCAAGATTTTGGGCGGGGGAACACCGGGGAGCTGTTTTTT.

This clonotype appeared once. The chain uses TRBV30 and TRBJ2-2; D gene uncertain. Germline V gives CDR1 GTSNPN, CDR2 SVGIG (reference sequence). Trimming pared 8 bases from V and 5 bases from J, leaving 15 bases between. The CDR3 extends over 13 amino acids. The chain's CDR3 is CARDTFRTGELFF. The CDR3 nucleotides read TGTGCCCGCGACACCTTCAGGACCGGGGAGCTGTTTTTT.

The chain combines TRBV5-1 with TRBJ1-2, with D possibly matching TRBD1 (6 bases). V dropped 2 bases and J dropped 7 bases, with 12 bases sitting between them. Germline CDR1 and CDR2: SGHRS and YFSETQ. This CDR3 has 13 residues. CDR3 bases: TGCGCCAGCAGCTTCCGGGGGCGCGGTGGCTACACCTTC. It is translated as CASSFRGRGGYTF.

V and J are TRBV18 and TRBJ2-1; D is ambiguous. V lost 10 bases, J lost 0 bases, and 10 bases lay in between. There are 13 residues in the CDR3. CDR1 is KGHSH and CDR2 is LQKENI in the germline V gene. The CDR3 DNA sequence: TGTGCCACCCGCGATTTCTCCTACAATGAGCAGTTCTTC. It encodes CATRDFSYNEQFF. The full variable domain, rest sourced from reference TRBV18 and TRBJ2-1, is NAGVMQNPRHLVRRRGQEARLRCSPMKGHSHVYWYRQLPEEGLKFMVYLQKENIIDESGMPKERFSAEFPKEGPSILRIQQVVRGDSAAYFCATRDFSYNEQFFGPGTRLTVL.

This clonotype was found many times. The J gene is TRBJ2-7, the V gene TRBV10-3; D is perhaps TRBD1 (6 bases). Germline loops: CDR1 ENHRY, CDR2 SYGVKD. Between the trimmed V and J ends, which lost 3 bases and 4 bases, there was a span of 13 bases. This CDR3 spans 14 amino acids. The CDR3 DNA reads TGTGCCATCAGTGACCAATCAGGGGTGTACGAGCAGTACTTC. Protein product: CAISDQSGVYEQYF.

This clonotype showed up just a few times. The rearrangement uses TRBV4-1 and TRBJ2-5; 8 bases align to TRBD2. Trimming took 0 bases from V and 7 from J; bases not matched to a gene: 10. Germline-derived CDR1 and CDR2 are MGHRA and YSYEKL. This CDR3 has 16 amino acids. The CDR3 DNA reads as TGCGCCAGCAGCCAAGAGGAGGCGGGCGGGAGGACGACCCAGTACTTC. Its translation: CASSQEEAGGRTTQYF.

This clonotype was recorded once. V gene TRBV19 combines with J gene TRBJ1-5, with a tentative D call TRBD1 (5 bases). This CDR3 spans 15 amino acids. CDR1 LNHDA and CDR2 SQIVND come from the germline V gene (reference sequence). V gave up 0 bases and J gave up 2 bases, with 8 bases separating them. Here the CDR3 reads CASSIEGRGNQPQHF. CDR3 sequence (DNA): TGTGCCAGTAGTATAGAGGGCAGGGGCAATCAGCCCCAGCATTTT.

Comments on this clonotype: A single base separates this from a much larger clone, so it may be a read error. The J gene is TRBJ2-7, the V gene TRBV10-3; weak D call: TRBD1 (7 bases). The assigned J gene may be wrong: the sequence end matches TRBJ2-5 better. The CDR3 has 13 amino acids. Per the germline V gene, CDR1 is ENHRY and CDR2 is SYGVKD. CDR3: CAIQGQGGKTQYF. The CDR3 DNA reads as TGTGCCATCCAGGGCCAGGGGGGAAAGACCCAGTACTTC.

This clonotype was found a few times. The chain combines TRBV7-9 with TRBJ1-6; no firm D call. V lost 1 base and J 5 bases, leaving 15 bases between the germline ends. This CDR3 region has 17 residues. The germline V gene has CDR1 SEHNR and CDR2 FQNEAQ (reference sequence). The CDR3 reads CASSLDDAKINNSPLHF. DNA for the CDR3: TGTGCCAGCAGCTTAGACGACGCCAAGATCAATAATTCACCCCTCCACTTT. Full variable domain (rest looked up from reference TRBV7-9 and TRBJ1-6): DTGVSQNPRHKITKRGQNVTFRCDPISEHNRLYWYRQTLGQGPEFLTYFQNEAQLEKSRLLSDRFSAERPKGSFSTLEIQRTEQGDSAMYLCASSLDDAKINNSPLHFGNGTRLTVT.

This clonotype has ten or more counts. The V call is TRBV29-1, the J call TRBJ2-5, with D possibly called TRBD1 or TRBD2 (6 bases each). The CDR3 loop spans 13 amino acids. Germline V CDR1 and CDR2: SQVTM, ANQGSEA. V lost 4 bases to trimming and J lost 7 bases, with 16 bases between them. The CDR3 loop reads CSVGSGGRVTQYF. CDR3 DNA sequence: TGCAGCGTTGGATCCGGGGGCAGGGTGACCCAGTACTTC.